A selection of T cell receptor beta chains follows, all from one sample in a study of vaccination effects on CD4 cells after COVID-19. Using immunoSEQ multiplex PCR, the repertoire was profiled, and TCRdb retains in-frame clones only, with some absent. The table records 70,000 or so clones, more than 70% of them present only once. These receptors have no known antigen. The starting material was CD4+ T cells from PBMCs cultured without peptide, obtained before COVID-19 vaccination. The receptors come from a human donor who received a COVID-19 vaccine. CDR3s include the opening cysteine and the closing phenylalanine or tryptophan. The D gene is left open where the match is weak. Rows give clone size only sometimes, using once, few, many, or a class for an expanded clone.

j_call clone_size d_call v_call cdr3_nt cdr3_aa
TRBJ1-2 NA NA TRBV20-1 TGCAGTGCTAGTAGAGGGGCGTATGGCTACACCTTC CSASRGAYGYTF
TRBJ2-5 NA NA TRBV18 TGTGCCAGCTCACCACTGCCGCCCACCCAAGAGACCCAGTACTTC CASSPLPPTQETQYF
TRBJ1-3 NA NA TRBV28 TGTGCCAGCAGTTCCCCGGGCTGGAGCTCTGGAAACACCATATATTTT CASSSPGWSSGNTIYF
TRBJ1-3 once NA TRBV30 TGTGCCTGGCGAGAATCTGGAAACACCATATATTTT CAWRESGNTIYF
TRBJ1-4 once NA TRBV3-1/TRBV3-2 TGTGCCAGCAGCCAAGGGCAGGGCCGGGCGAATGAAAAACTGTTTTTT CASSQGQGRANEKLFF
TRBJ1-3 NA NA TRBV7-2 TGTGCCAGCAGCTTAGTGCGTTTAGGCAGCTCCTCTGGAAACACCATATATTTT CASSLVRLGSSSGNTIYF
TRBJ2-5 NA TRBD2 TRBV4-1 TGCGCCAGCAGCCAAGGGGGGGGACTAGCGAACCAAGAGACCCAGTACTTC CASSQGGGLANQETQYF
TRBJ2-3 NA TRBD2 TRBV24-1 TGTGCCACCAGTCTTAACCCGGGACTAGCGGGGGGGCCGGAAAAACGAACAGATACGCAGTATTTT CATSLNPGLAGGPEKRTDTQYF
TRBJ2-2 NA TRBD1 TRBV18 TGTGCCAGCTCGAAGACAGGGTTTGCGAACACCGGGGAGCTGTTTTTT CASSKTGFANTGELFF
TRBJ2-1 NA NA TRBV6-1 TGTGCCAGCAGTGAAGGCCAAGCGGGTGAATACAATGAGCAGTTCTTC CASSEGQAGEYNEQFF
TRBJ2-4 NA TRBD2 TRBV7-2 TGTGCCAGCAGCTTAGGGCCAGCGGGGGTTGCCAAAAACATTCAGTACTTC CASSLGPAGVAKNIQYF
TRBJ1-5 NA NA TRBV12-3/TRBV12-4 TGTGCCAGCAGTTTAGGGAGGGGTCAGCCCCAGCATTTT CASSLGRGQPQHF
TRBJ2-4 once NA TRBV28 TGTGCCAGCAGTTTAGGTTCTGCGGGGAACATTCAGTACTTC CASSLGSAGNIQYF
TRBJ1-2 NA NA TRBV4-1 TGCGCCAGCAGCCAACCTACCGACGCCCGTGCTAACTATGGCTACACCTTC CASSQPTDARANYGYTF
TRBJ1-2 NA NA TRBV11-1 TGTGCCAGCAGCAAAACAGGAAATGGATATGGCTACACCTTC CASSKTGNGYGYTF
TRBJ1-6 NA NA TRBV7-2 TGTGCCAGCAGCTCCACAGGCCTCTATAATTCACCCCTCCACTTT CASSSTGLYNSPLHF
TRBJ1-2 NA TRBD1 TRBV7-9 TGTGCCAGCAGCTCGGGACAGTTCTATGGCTACACCTTC CASSSGQFYGYTF
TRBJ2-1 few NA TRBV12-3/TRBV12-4 TGTGCCAGCAGTTTGAACAGCAATGAGCAGTTCTTC CASSLNSNEQFF
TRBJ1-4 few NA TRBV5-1 TGCGCCAGCAGCGGGACACCTAATGAAAAACTGTTTTTT CASSGTPNEKLFF
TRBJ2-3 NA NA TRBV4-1 TGCGCCAGCAGCGAACGGGCCGGGGTTGCAGATACGCAGTATTTT CASSERAGVADTQYF
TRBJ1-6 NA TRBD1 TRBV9 TGTGCCAGCAGCCCAGGACAGGATAATTCACCCCTCCACTTT CASSPGQDNSPLHF
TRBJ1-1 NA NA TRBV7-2 TGTGCCAGCAGCTTAACCGGGGGCACTGAAGCTTTCTTT CASSLTGGTEAFF
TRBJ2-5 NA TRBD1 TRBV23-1 TGCGCCAGTACGAAACTCCGGGACAGAAACTGGCAAGAGACCCAGTACTTC CASTKLRDRNWQETQYF
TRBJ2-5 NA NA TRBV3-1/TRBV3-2 TGTGCCAGCAGCCAAGATGTCTTTCGCGGGGATAGGGAGGAGACCCAGTACTTC CASSQDVFRGDREETQYF
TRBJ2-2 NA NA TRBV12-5 TGTGCTAGTGGTTTGGTTCGGGTTGACACCGGGGAGCTGTTTTTT CASGLVRVDTGELFF
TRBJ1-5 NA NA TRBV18 TGTGCCAGCTCACGCTCCGTAAATCAGCCCCAGCATTTT CASSRSVNQPQHF
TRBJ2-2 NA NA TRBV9 TGTGCCAGCAGCTTTGGCGGGGCTGGGGTCACCGGGGAGCTGTTTTTT CASSFGGAGVTGELFF
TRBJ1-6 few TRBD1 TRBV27 TGTGCCAGCAGTCAAGGACAGGGAAATTCACCCCTCCACTTT CASSQGQGNSPLHF
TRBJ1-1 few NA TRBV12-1 TGTGCCAGCAGCTGGGTGCGGGCTAACACTGAAGCTTTCTTT CASSWVRANTEAFF
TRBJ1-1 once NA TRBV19 TGTGCCAGTAGTATCACCTTCCCCGGGACACCTGAAGCTTTCTTT CASSITFPGTPEAFF
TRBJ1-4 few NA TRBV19 TGTGCCAGTAGCTCCAGACAGGAGAATGAAAAACTGTTTTTT CASSSRQENEKLFF
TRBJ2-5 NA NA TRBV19 TGTGCCAGTAGCGCCCGCAGGCTACAAGAGACCCAGTACTTC CASSARRLQETQYF
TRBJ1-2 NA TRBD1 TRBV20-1 TGCAGTGCTAGTTTACAGGGGAACCCAAACTATGGCTACACCTTC CSASLQGNPNYGYTF
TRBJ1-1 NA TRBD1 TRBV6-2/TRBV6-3 TGTGCCAGCAGTCCGCCACAGGGGTACACTGAAGCTTTCTTT CASSPPQGYTEAFF
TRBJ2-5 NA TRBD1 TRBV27 TGTGCCACCAGGGACAGGGCCCAAGAGACCCAGTACTTC CATRDRAQETQYF
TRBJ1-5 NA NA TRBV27 TGTGCCAGCAGTTTATCGGGGAGGTACAATCAGCCCCAGCATTTT CASSLSGRYNQPQHF
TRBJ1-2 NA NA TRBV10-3 TGTGCCATCAGTGACACCCGCTATGGCTACACCTTC CAISDTRYGYTF
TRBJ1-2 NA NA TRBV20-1 TGCAGTGCAAGAAAGGCTAATGGCTACACCTTC CSARKANGYTF
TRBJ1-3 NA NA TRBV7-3 TGTGCCAGCAGCTTAACGTTAGGAAACACCATATATTTT CASSLTLGNTIYF
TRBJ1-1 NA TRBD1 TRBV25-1 TGTGCCAGCAGTGAATATATCGGGACAGGGGGCACTGAAGCTTTCTTT CASSEYIGTGGTEAFF